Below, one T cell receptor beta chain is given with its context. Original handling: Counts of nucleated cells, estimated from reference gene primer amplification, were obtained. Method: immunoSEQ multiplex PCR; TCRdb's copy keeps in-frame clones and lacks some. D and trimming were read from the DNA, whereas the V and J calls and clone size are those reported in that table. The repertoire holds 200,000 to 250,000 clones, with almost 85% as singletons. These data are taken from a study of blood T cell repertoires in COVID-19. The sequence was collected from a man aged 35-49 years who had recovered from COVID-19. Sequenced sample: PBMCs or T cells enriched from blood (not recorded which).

The CDR3 loop reads CASSPGSVGGHEQYF. The CDR3 DNA sequence: TGTGCCAGCAGCCCAGGGAGCGTGGGAGGGCACGAGCAGTACTTC. V usage is TRBV28 and J usage is TRBJ2-7, with 7 bases identical to TRBD2. There are 15 residues in the CDR3. The ends lost 6 bases at V and 5 bases at J; junction bases unmatched: 13. The V gene's germline CDR1 is MDHEN and CDR2 SYDVKM.